A selection of T cell receptor beta chains follows, all from one sample in a study of blood T cell repertoires in COVID-19. Profiling relied on immunoSEQ multiplex PCR, and the TCRdb table lists in-frame clones only, not all of them. This sample has 220,000 or so clones, with around 89% found just once. Sequenced material: PBMCs or T cells enriched from blood (not recorded which). The receptors derive from a man aged 50 or older who had been exposed to COVID-19. Both conserved end residues are part of each CDR3. Each record gives: D gene, J gene, clone size, V gene, CDR3 DNA, CDR3 protein. D genes are given only for firm matches. Clone sizes are given selectively: once, few, many, or a class where the clone is expanded.

D: NA
J: TRBJ1-5
size: NA
V: TRBV10-3
DNA: TGTGCCATCAGTGATCGGACGGGAGAGTATCAGCCCCAGCATTTT
CDR3: CAISDRTGEYQPQHF

D: NA
J: TRBJ1-4
size: NA
V: TRBV15
DNA: TGTGCCGCGGGCCGACGGAGTGAAAAACTGTTTTTT
CDR3: CAAGRRSEKLFF

D: TRBD1
J: TRBJ1-2
size: few
V: TRBV28
DNA: TGTGCCAGCAGTCCATTATTGGGGACAGGGAAGGACTATGGCTACACCTTC
CDR3: CASSPLLGTGKDYGYTF

D: NA
J: TRBJ1-5
size: NA
V: TRBV30
DNA: TGTGCCTGGAGCCCTAGGGGTAATCAGCCCCAGCATTTT
CDR3: CAWSPRGNQPQHF

D: NA
J: TRBJ2-5
size: NA
V: TRBV4-1
DNA: TGCGCCAGCAGCCGACGCCGGAGAGGGGGTAGTAGCGAGACCCAGTACTTC
CDR3: CASSRRRRGGSSETQYF

D: NA
J: TRBJ1-2
size: NA
V: TRBV15
DNA: TGTGCCACCAGCAGAGATCAGGGAGGCTACACCTTC
CDR3: CATSRDQGGYTF

D: TRBD2
J: TRBJ2-2
size: NA
V: TRBV27
DNA: TGTGCCAGCTGGAAAGCGGGGGCTAACACCGGGGAGCTGTTTTTT
CDR3: CASWKAGANTGELFF

D: TRBD1
J: TRBJ1-5
size: NA
V: TRBV27
DNA: TGTGCCAGCAGGGCCGGGACAGCATCCTATAGCAATCAGCCCCAGCATTTT
CDR3: CASRAGTASYSNQPQHF

D: TRBD1
J: TRBJ1-4
size: NA
V: TRBV5-6
DNA: TGTGCCAGCAGCTCCTACTACAGGGGATCAACTAATGAAAAACTGTTTTTT
CDR3: CASSSYYRGSTNEKLFF

D: NA
J: TRBJ1-1
size: NA
V: TRBV27
DNA: TGTGCCAGCAGGAGGAACACTGAAGCTTTCTTT
CDR3: CASRRNTEAFF

D: TRBD2
J: TRBJ2-3
size: NA
V: TRBV5-1
DNA: TGCGCCAGCAGCTCATCCGGACTAGCCGGAGGAGATACGCAGTATTTT
CDR3: CASSSSGLAGGDTQYF

D: TRBD1
J: TRBJ2-5
size: NA
V: TRBV15
DNA: TGTGCCACCAGCGCTCCACAGGGGCAAGAGACCCAGTACTTC
CDR3: CATSAPQGQETQYF

D: TRBD1
J: TRBJ1-4
size: NA
V: TRBV3-1/TRBV3-2
DNA: TGTGCCAGCAGCCCCACGGGACAGAATGAAAAACTGTTTTTT
CDR3: CASSPTGQNEKLFF

D: NA
J: TRBJ1-4
size: NA
V: TRBV5-4
DNA: TGTGCCAGCGCTCGGGAGGGCGCTAATGAAAAACTGTTTTTT
CDR3: CASAREGANEKLFF

D: NA
J: TRBJ2-1
size: NA
V: TRBV20-1
DNA: TGCAGTGCTAGTCACCGCGGTAGTAATTACAATGAGCAGTTCTTC
CDR3: CSASHRGSNYNEQFF

D: NA
J: TRBJ1-1
size: NA
V: TRBV5-6
DNA: TGTGCCAGCAGCTTGAACTCGCGGGGGTACACTGAAGCTTTCTTT
CDR3: CASSLNSRGYTEAFF

D: TRBD1
J: TRBJ1-4
size: NA
V: TRBV2
DNA: TGTGCCAGCAGCGGGAACCTGGGACAGGGGGCAACTAATGAAAAACTGTTTTTT
CDR3: CASSGNLGQGATNEKLFF

D: NA
J: TRBJ1-2
size: NA
V: TRBV27
DNA: TGTGCCAGCAGTTTATCGGGCCATGGCTACACCTTC
CDR3: CASSLSGHGYTF

D: TRBD2
J: TRBJ2-7
size: NA
V: TRBV4-2
DNA: TGTGCCAGCAGCCAAAGTCGAACTAGCGGGGGGTTGTACGAGCAGTACTTC
CDR3: CASSQSRTSGGLYEQYF

D: NA
J: TRBJ1-2
size: NA
V: TRBV9
DNA: TGTGCCAGCAGCGTAGAACAGGGAAATGGCTACACCTTC
CDR3: CASSVEQGNGYTF

D: NA
J: TRBJ2-5
size: NA
V: TRBV29-1
DNA: TGCAGCGTCCTAGCGATCCAAGAGACCCAGTACTTC
CDR3: CSVLAIQETQYF

D: TRBD1
J: TRBJ1-2
size: NA
V: TRBV18
DNA: TGTGCCAGCTCACCACTTGGGACAGGGCGAGTTGGCTACACCTTC
CDR3: CASSPLGTGRVGYTF

D: NA
J: TRBJ2-5
size: NA
V: TRBV18
DNA: TGTGCCAGCTCACCACCGGCCAGGGGCGGAGAGACCCAGTACTTC
CDR3: CASSPPARGGETQYF

D: TRBD2
J: TRBJ2-3
size: once
V: TRBV6-4
DNA: TGTGCCAGCAGTGAAGCTAGCGGGAGTGTAGATACGCAGTATTTT
CDR3: CASSEASGSVDTQYF

D: TRBD1
J: TRBJ1-5
size: NA
V: TRBV13
DNA: TGTGCCAGCAGCTACCGGACAGGGTCAATTCAGGATCAGCCCCAGCATTTT
CDR3: CASSYRTGSIQDQPQHF

D: NA
J: TRBJ2-2
size: NA
V: TRBV27
DNA: TGTGCCAGCAGACTGAGCAGGTGGATGGACACCGGGGAGCTGTTTTTT
CDR3: CASRLSRWMDTGELFF

D: TRBD1
J: TRBJ1-1
size: once
V: TRBV11-3
DNA: TGTGCCAGCAGCTTGGGACAGGGAATCCCCACTGAAGCTTTCTTT
CDR3: CASSLGQGIPTEAFF

D: NA
J: TRBJ2-7
size: NA
V: TRBV13
DNA: TGTGCCAGCAGCTTAGGAGGGGGATACTCCTACGAGCAGTACTTC
CDR3: CASSLGGGYSYEQYF